These 21 T cell receptor beta chains were all obtained from the same sample, sequenced in a study of T cell changes during pregnancy in multiple sclerosis. Clones were read by immunoSEQ multiplex PCR, and TCRdb kept only the in-frame ones, dropping some. The repertoire has 60,000 or so clones, less than 95% of them found once; the top ten carry 2% to 2.5%. Source: peripheral blood, taken in the second trimester of pregnancy. The receptors shown here come from a female donor in good health, enrolled as a control in a pregnancy study.

This chain uses TRBV28 with TRBJ2-7; D perhaps matches TRBD1 (6 bases). CDR1 is MDHEN, CDR2 SYDVKM, per germline. The length of the CDR3 is 15 residues. V lost 7 bases to trimming and J lost 2 bases, with 18 bases between them. CDR3 DNA sequence: TGTGCCAGCACTTCATTGCAGGACAGTACCTACGAGCAGTACTTC. This encodes CASTSLQDSTYEQYF. Full variable domain (outside the CDR3, taken from reference TRBV28 and TRBJ2-7): DVKVTQSSRYLVKRTGEKVFLECVQDMDHENMFWYRQDPGLGLRLIYFSYDVKMKEKGDIPEGYSVSREKKERFSLILESASTNQTSMYLCASTSLQDSTYEQYFGPGTRLTVT.

V and J are TRBV7-6 and TRBJ1-2, with D possibly matching TRBD1 (5 bases). CDR1 is SGHVS, CDR2 FNYEAQ, per germline. V was pared by 2 bases and J by 7 bases, with 11 bases between. This CDR3 is built from 13 residues. The CDR3 region is CASSLSGYIGYTF. CDR3 coding DNA: TGTGCCAGCAGCTTATCAGGGTATATTGGCTACACCTTC.

In the case of this clone: The sample holds other DNA sequences that translate to the same CDR3. This chain links TRBV5-1 with TRBJ2-7; D possibly corresponds to TRBD2 (6 bases). The CDR3 runs to 13 residues. The germline V gene has CDR1 SGHRS and CDR2 YFSETQ. Trimming stripped 0 bases from V and 4 bases from J, with 8 bases between. The CDR3 here is CASSLEGRYEQYF. The CDR3 DNA reads as TGCGCCAGCAGCTTGGAAGGGAGGTACGAGCAGTACTTC.

This clone was recorded a few times. The chain has TRBV6-5 and TRBJ1-5; D gene uncertain. CDR3 size: 12 residues. Germline CDR1 is MNHEY and CDR2 is SVGAGI. Deletions cut 5 bases from V and 5 bases from J, with 7 bases between. The CDR3 DNA reads TGTGCCAGCAGTGGTCCAGATCAGCCCCAGCATTTT. It encodes CASSGPDQPQHF.

This clone has only a few counts. The chain recombines TRBV2 with TRBJ1-1, with 7 bases lining up with TRBD1. The CDR3 is 12 amino acids. Germline loops: CDR1 SNHLY, CDR2 FYNNEI. The V gene end was trimmed by 5 bases and the J gene end by 5 bases; junction bases not matched to a gene: 2. CDR3 sequence: CASSQTGTEAFF. The CDR3 bases are TGTGCCAGCAGTCAGACAGGGACTGAAGCTTTCTTT.

This sequence joins TRBV30 and TRBJ1-1; D gene uncertain. The CDR3 totals 13 residues. Germline CDR1 is GTSNPN and CDR2 is SVGIG (reference sequence). V lost 1 base, J lost 1 base, and 7 bases lay in between. The CDR3 DNA reads TGTGCCTGGAGTGCTTCTTGGAACACTGAAGCTTTCTTT. It yields the protein CAWSASWNTEAFF.

The rearrangement links TRBV27 to TRBJ1-2; D perhaps matches TRBD1 (6 bases). Deletions cut 2 bases from V and 8 bases from J, with 12 bases between. The CDR3 runs to 13 residues. The V gene's germline CDR1 is MNHEY and CDR2 SMNVEV (reference sequence). CDR3 DNA: TGTGCCAGCAGTTTACGGGGGGCGCAGGGCTACACCTTC. Translation: CASSLRGAQGYTF.

The chain couples TRBV29-1 to TRBJ2-5; 9 bases align to TRBD1. The CDR3 is 14 amino acids. Trimming took 5 bases from V and 5 from J; bases not matched to a gene: 9. Germline V gene data show CDR1 as SQVTM and CDR2 as ANQGSEA. CDR3 in amino acids: CSVPGTGLGETQYF. The CDR3 DNA is TGCAGCGTTCCCGGGACAGGGTTGGGCGAGACCCAGTACTTC.

CDR3: CASGTGTELYNEQFF. CDR3 nucleotides: TGCGCCAGCGGAACCGGGACAGAACTTTACAATGAGCAGTTCTTC. V and J are TRBV5-1 and TRBJ2-1; TRBD1 matches 7 bases. Unmatched junction bases numbered 11, after V lost 7 bases and J lost 4 bases. This CDR3 comprises 15 residues. Germline V gene lookup returns CDR1 SGHRS and CDR2 YFSETQ.

This clone was observed a single time. The gene calls are TRBV25-1 and TRBJ2-3; D remains ambiguous. This CDR3 is 14 amino acids long. Germline V CDR1 and CDR2: MGHDK, SYGVNS. Trimming stripped 2 bases from V and 6 bases from J, with 12 bases between. The CDR3: CASSEPASVDTQYF. The CDR3 nucleotides read TGTGCCAGCAGTGAACCCGCTTCGGTGGATACGCAGTATTTT.

The chain links TRBV6-5 to TRBJ1-2; D is possibly TRBD1 (6 bases). V lost 5 bases to trimming and J lost 7 bases, with 17 bases between them. Germline lookup yields CDR1 MNHEY and CDR2 SVGAGI. This CDR3 spans 14 amino acids. The CDR3: CASSLSNTGIGYTF. The CDR3 DNA is TGTGCCAGCAGTCTCTCTAATACAGGGATTGGCTACACCTTC.

The V call is TRBV15, the J call TRBJ2-7; TRBD1 is a possible D gene (6 bases). Germline V lookup: CDR1 LNHNV, CDR2 YYDKDF (reference sequence). The CDR3 covers 13 residues. Trimming left V 5 bases short and J 5 bases short, with 13 bases between. The CDR3 region is CATSFQGWHEQYF. DNA for the CDR3: TGTGCCACCAGCTTTCAGGGGTGGCACGAGCAGTACTTC. The variable domain in full, completed from reference TRBV15 and TRBJ2-7, reads DAMVIQNPRYQVTQFGKPVTLSCSQTLNHNVMYWYQQKSSQAPKLLFHYYDKDFNNEADTPDNFQSRRPNTSFCFLDIRSPGLGDTAMYLCATSFQGWHEQYFGPGTRLTVT.

V and J are TRBV11-2 and TRBJ2-5; 13 bases fit TRBD2. The J segment lost 4 bases and the V segment lost 5 bases, leaving 7 bases of the junction unmatched. This CDR3 is 16 amino acids long. Germline CDR1 reads SGHAT; CDR2 reads FQNNGV. The CDR3 DNA reads as TGTGCCAGCAGCCCGTCACTAGCGGGGGGGGCAGAGACCCAGTACTTC. Translated: CASSPSLAGGAETQYF.

The genes are TRBV29-1 and TRBJ2-1; no clear D. V was clipped by 3 bases and J by 8 bases, with 14 bases between them. This CDR3 contains 13 residues. Germline V CDR1 and CDR2: SQVTM, ANQGSEA. CDR3: CSVDPLGGDEQFF. The DNA for the CDR3 is TGCAGCGTTGACCCACTGGGTGGAGATGAGCAGTTCTTC.

The chain links TRBV7-2 to TRBJ2-3, with 7 bases that match TRBD1. V shed 2 bases and J 6 bases; nucleotides not matched to a gene: 2. CDR3 size: 13 residues. The germline V gene encodes CDR1 SGHTA and CDR2 FQGNSA. The CDR3 region is CASSLRQGDTQYF. The DNA for the CDR3 is TGTGCCAGCAGCTTACGACAGGGCGATACGCAGTATTTT.

The rearrangement joins TRBV28 to TRBJ2-7, with D perhaps matching TRBD2 (6 bases). The length of the CDR3 is 13 residues. Trimming took 9 bases from V and 1 from J, leaving 13 bases between them. Germline V lookup: CDR1 MDHEN, CDR2 SYDVKM. In DNA, the CDR3 is TGTGCCAGTTACGGGACTCTATCCTACGAGCAGTACTTC. It specifies CASYGTLSYEQYF.

V is TRBV2 and J is TRBJ2-3; D unresolved. Germline CDR1 SNHLY, CDR2 FYNNEI. V was clipped by 9 bases and J by 2 bases, with 6 bases between them. This CDR3 comprises 11 residues. CDR3 sequence: CARRSTDTQYF. Written as DNA, the CDR3 is TGTGCCAGGAGGTCCACAGATACGCAGTATTTT.

This rearrangement joins TRBV27 to TRBJ1-2; D unresolved. V shed 2 bases and J shed 6 bases, with 19 bases lying between them. The CDR3 is 16 residues long. The germline V gene has CDR1 MNHEY and CDR2 SMNVEV (reference sequence). CDR3 coding DNA: TGTGCCAGCAGTTTAACGTGGGGAGGAGAGCAGAATGGCTACACCTTC. Amino acid sequence: CASSLTWGGEQNGYTF.

This rearrangement joins TRBV6-5 to TRBJ2-1; no clear D gene. The ends were cut back, 4 bases at V and 0 bases at J, with 10 bases in the middle. Germline CDR1 MNHEY, CDR2 SVGAGI. The CDR3 sequence is 15 residues long. CDR3 in amino acids: CASSSSYLSYNEQFF. CDR3 in DNA: TGTGCCAGCAGTTCTTCTTATCTCTCCTACAATGAGCAGTTCTTC.

The chain joins TRBV4-2 to TRBJ1-2; D unresolved. The ends were cut back, 0 bases at V and 7 bases at J, with 12 bases in the middle. The CDR3 has 14 residues. The germline gives CDR1 LGHNA, CDR2 YNFKEQ. The CDR3 loop reads CASSQETGLSGYTF. In DNA form, the CDR3 reads TGTGCCAGCAGCCAAGAAACGGGTTTGAGTGGCTACACCTTC.

This chain links TRBV5-1 with TRBJ1-1, with TRBD1 identical over 8 bases. Germline lookup yields CDR1 SGHRS and CDR2 YFSETQ. The CDR3 runs to 14 residues. V gave up 6 bases and J gave up 0 bases; unmatched junction bases: 4. The CDR3 bases are TGCGCCAGCAATGACAGGGGAATGAACACTGAAGCTTTCTTT. Amino acid sequence: CASNDRGMNTEAFF. The complete variable domain, with remaining parts taken from reference TRBV5-1 and TRBJ1-1, reads KAGVTQTPRYLIKTRGQQVTLSCSPISGHRSVSWYQQTPGQGLQFLFEYFSETQRNKGNFPGRFSGRQFSNSRSEMNVSTLELGDSALYLCASNDRGMNTEAFFGQGTRLTVV.